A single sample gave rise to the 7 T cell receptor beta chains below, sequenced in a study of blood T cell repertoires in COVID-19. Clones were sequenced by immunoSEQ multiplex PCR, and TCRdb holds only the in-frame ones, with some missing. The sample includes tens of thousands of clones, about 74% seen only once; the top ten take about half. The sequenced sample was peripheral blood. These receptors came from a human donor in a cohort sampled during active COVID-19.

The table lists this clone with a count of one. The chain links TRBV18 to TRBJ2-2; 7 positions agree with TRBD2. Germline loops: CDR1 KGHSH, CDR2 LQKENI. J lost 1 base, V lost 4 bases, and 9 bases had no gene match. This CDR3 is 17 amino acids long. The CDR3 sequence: CASSLLASGVNTGELFF. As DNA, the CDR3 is TGTGCCAGCTCACTGCTGGCTAGCGGAGTGAACACCGGGGAGCTGTTTTTT.

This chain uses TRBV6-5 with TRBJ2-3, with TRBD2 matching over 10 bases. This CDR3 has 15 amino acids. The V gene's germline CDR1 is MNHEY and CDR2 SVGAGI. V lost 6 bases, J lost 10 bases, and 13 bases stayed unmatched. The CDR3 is CASSPGGSGRAPQYF. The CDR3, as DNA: TGTGCCAGCAGCCCCGGGGGGAGCGGGAGGGCACCGCAGTATTTT.

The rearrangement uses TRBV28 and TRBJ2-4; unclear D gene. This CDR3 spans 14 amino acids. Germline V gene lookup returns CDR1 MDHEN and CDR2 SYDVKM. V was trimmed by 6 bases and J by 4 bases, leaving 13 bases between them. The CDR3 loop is CASSSTGLKNIQYF. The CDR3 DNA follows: TGTGCCAGCAGCAGTACTGGGCTTAAAAACATTCAGTACTTC.

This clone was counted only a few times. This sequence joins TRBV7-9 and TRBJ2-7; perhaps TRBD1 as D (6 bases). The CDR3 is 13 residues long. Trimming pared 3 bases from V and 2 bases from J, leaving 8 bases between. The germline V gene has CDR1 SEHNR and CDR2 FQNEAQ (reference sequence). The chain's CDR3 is CASSLDRPYEQYF. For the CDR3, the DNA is TGTGCCAGCAGCTTGGACAGACCCTACGAGCAGTACTTC.

The CDR3 here is CASSFVRQTGGYTF. The DNA for the CDR3 is TGTGCCAGCAGCTTCGTCCGGCAGACGGGGGGCTACACCTTC. The rearrangement joins TRBV11-2 to TRBJ1-2; D is unclear. Germline V gene sequence: CDR1 SGHAT, CDR2 FQNNGV. With 3 bases removed from V and 8 bases from J, the gap between germline ends came to 16 bases. The CDR3 totals 14 residues.

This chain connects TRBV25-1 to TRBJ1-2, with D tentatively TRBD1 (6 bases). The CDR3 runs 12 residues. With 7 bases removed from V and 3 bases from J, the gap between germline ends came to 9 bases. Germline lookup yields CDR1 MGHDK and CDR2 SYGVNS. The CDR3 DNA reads TGTGCCAGCACAGGGGCCTACTATGGCTACACCTTC. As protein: CASTGAYYGYTF.

For the CDR3, the DNA is TGTGCCAGCAGCTTAGGTCCCGGGAGGGTGCGTAATGAGCAGTTCTTC. Its translation is CASSLGPGRVRNEQFF. This chain connects TRBV7-2 to TRBJ2-1; 8 bases are shared with TRBD2. Germline trimming cut 1 base from V and 7 bases from J; bases unmatched to any gene: 9. The CDR3 spans 16 residues. Looked up from germline, CDR1 is SGHTA and CDR2 is FQGNSA.